The rows below give T cell receptor beta chains drawn from one sample of a study of vaccination and CD4 T cells after COVID-19. Their cognate antigens are unknown. Each CDR3 protein is one row after TCRdb ran MiXCR on the PCR reads. The sample has fewer than 25,000 distinct CDR3 sequences; 35% to 45% are singletons. The input for sequencing was CD4+ T cells from blood, cultured in vitro, taken about 7 months after SARS-CoV-2 vaccination. The receptors here all came from a human donor who had recovered from COVID-19. Both conserved end residues are part of each CDR3.

j_gene,len,v_gene,CDR3aa
TRBJ1-5,15,TRBV28,CASSFIKGGNQPQHF
TRBJ1-2,14,TRBV7-9,CASSARTGGLGYTF
TRBJ2-2,15,TRBV7-2,CASSRRGTNTGELFF
TRBJ1-2,11,TRBV29-1,CSVHSGSGYTF
TRBJ1-1,15,TRBV20-1,CSASNPTGGDTEAFF
TRBJ2-5,16,TRBV6-5,CASSYRFGRSQETQYF
.,17,TRBV12-3/TRBV12-4,CASSLVISGSGAETQYF
TRBJ2-2,15,TRBV20-1,CSARDRRISTGELFF
TRBJ1-1,15,TRBV10-1,CASRVGGVMNTEAFF
TRBJ1-1,14,TRBV20-1,CSAGEGGRDTEAFF
TRBJ2-5,18,TRBV12-3/TRBV12-4,CASSHRASGVMGVETQYF
TRBJ2-1,18,TRBV24-1,CATSDSPGLAGDYNEQFF
TRBJ2-5,14,TRBV5-1,CASSLARYSETQYF
TRBJ2-7,15,TRBV28,CASTDFRTADYEQYF
TRBJ2-7,15,TRBV28,CASSLRGGPNHPMDF
TRBJ1-1,13,TRBV20-1,CSARPTANTEAFF
TRBJ2-7,16,TRBV7-6,CASSLEETSGPDEQYF
TRBJ2-3,14,TRBV28,CASSMDRWADTQYF
TRBJ1-5,15,TRBV20-1,CSARLGGRTNQPQHF
TRBJ1-6,16,TRBV5-3,CASSSRTANYNSPLHF
TRBJ1-2,15,TRBV19,CASRLTGATNYGYTF
TRBJ2-7,15,TRBV15,CATSRTTESSYEQYF
TRBJ2-7,15,TRBV7-9,CASSLAGGVGNEQYF
TRBJ2-7,15,TRBV6-1,CASSEEGTGSYEQYF
TRBJ2-3,12,TRBV29-1,CSVETAGDTQYF
TRBJ2-7,14,TRBV6-1,CASSVLAGSYEQYF
TRBJ2-3,15,TRBV28,CASSLPPGRAHTQYF
TRBJ2-1,14,TRBV20-1,CSAGGLARGNEQFF